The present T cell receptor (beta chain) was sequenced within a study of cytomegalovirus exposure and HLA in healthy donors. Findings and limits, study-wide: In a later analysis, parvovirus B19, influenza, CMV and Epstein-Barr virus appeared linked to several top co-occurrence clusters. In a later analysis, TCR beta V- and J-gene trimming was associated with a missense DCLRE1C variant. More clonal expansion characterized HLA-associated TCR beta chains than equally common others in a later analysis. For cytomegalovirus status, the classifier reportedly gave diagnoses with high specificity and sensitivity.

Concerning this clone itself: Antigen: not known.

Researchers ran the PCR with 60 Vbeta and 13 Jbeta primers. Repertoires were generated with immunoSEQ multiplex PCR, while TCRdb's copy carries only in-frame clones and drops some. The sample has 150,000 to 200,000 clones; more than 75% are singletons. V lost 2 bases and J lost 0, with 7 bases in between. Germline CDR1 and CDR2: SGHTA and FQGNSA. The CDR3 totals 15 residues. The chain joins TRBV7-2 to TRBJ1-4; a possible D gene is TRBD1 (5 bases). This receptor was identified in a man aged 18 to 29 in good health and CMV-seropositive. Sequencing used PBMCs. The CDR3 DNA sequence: TGTGCCAGCAGCTTATTACAGGCAACTAATGAAAAACTGTTTTTT. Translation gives CASSLLQATNEKLFF.